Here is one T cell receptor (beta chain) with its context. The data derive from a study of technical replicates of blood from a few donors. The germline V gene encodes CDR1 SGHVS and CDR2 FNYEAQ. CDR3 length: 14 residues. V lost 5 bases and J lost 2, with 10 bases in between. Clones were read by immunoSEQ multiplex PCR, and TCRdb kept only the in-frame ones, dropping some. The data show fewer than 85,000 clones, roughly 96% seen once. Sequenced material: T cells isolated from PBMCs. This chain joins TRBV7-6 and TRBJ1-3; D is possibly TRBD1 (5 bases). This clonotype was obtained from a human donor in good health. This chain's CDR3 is CASSPQGTGNTIYF. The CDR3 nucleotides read TGTGCCAGCAGCCCTCAGGGAACTGGAAACACCATATATTTT.